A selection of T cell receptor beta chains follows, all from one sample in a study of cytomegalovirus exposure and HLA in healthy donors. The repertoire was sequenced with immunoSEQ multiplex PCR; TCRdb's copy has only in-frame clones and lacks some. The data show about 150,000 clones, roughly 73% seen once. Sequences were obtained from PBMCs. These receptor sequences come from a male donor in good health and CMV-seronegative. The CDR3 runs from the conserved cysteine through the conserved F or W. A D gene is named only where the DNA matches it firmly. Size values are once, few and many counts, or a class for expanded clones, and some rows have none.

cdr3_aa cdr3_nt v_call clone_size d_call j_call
CASSSSSGEQYF TGTGCCAGCAGCTCAAGCTCAGGCGAGCAGTACTTC TRBV7-8 NA NA TRBJ2-7
CASSQDTQGGYGYTF TGCGCCAGCAGCCAAGATACCCAGGGGGGATATGGCTACACCTTC TRBV4-3 NA TRBD1 TRBJ1-2
CASRGGFQGIDTQYF TGTGCCAGCAGAGGGGGATTCCAGGGGATCGATACGCAGTATTTT TRBV6-5 NA NA TRBJ2-3
CASPRSGGTGELFF TGTGCCAGCCCTCGGTCGGGGGGCACCGGGGAGCTGTTTTTT TRBV7-9 many TRBD2 TRBJ2-2
CASSLGQGNYQPQHF TGTGCCAGCAGTTTGGGACAGGGGAATTATCAGCCCCAGCATTTT TRBV27 NA TRBD1 TRBJ1-5
CASSLGAATNEKLFF TGTGCCAGCAGCTTAGGGGCAGCAACTAATGAAAAACTGTTTTTT TRBV7-9 NA NA TRBJ1-4
CASIDPQGQGTNTEAFF TGCGCCAGCATCGACCCCCAGGGACAGGGAACTAACACTGAAGCTTTCTTT TRBV5-1 NA TRBD1 TRBJ1-1
CASSPSGTSAVIAKNIQYF TGTGCCAGCAGCCCGTCGGGGACTAGCGCCGTGATAGCCAAAAACATTCAGTACTTC TRBV11-3 NA TRBD2 TRBJ2-4
CASSGTGSGQPQHF TGTGCCAGCAGTGGGACAGGGTCTGGTCAGCCCCAGCATTTT TRBV2 NA TRBD1 TRBJ1-5
CASRNTGGSKNEQYF TGTGCCAGCCGTAACACAGGGGGCTCAAAAAACGAGCAGTACTTC TRBV5-8 NA TRBD1 TRBJ2-7
CASSPWTGGEQFF TGTGCCAGCAGCCCCTGGACAGGGGGTGAGCAGTTCTTC TRBV7-3 few TRBD1 TRBJ2-1
CAWSDGLAMNTEAFF TGTGCCTGGAGCGATGGACTTGCCATGAACACTGAAGCTTTCTTT TRBV30 NA NA TRBJ1-1
CASSLGRGLGRSPLHF TGTGCCAGCAGCTTAGGGAGGGGCCTTGGAAGGTCACCCCTCCACTTT TRBV7-8 NA NA TRBJ1-6
CASSPWDRGNSPLHF TGTGCCAGCAGCCCTTGGGACAGGGGGAATTCACCCCTCCACTTT TRBV13 NA TRBD1 TRBJ1-6
CASSASSGAGTQYF TGTGCCAGTAGTGCCAGCAGCGGGGCCGGGACCCAGTACTTC TRBV19 NA TRBD2 TRBJ2-5
CAWSVTGGNTIYF TGTGCCTGGAGTGTGACAGGAGGAAACACCATATATTTT TRBV30 NA NA TRBJ1-3
CASSLKFRDRGYNEQFF TGTGCCAGCAGCCTGAAATTCCGGGACAGGGGCTACAATGAGCAGTTCTTC TRBV27 NA TRBD1 TRBJ2-1
CATSRGDRGHSPLHF TGTGCCACCAGCAGGGGTGACAGGGGGCATTCACCCCTCCACTTT TRBV15 NA TRBD1 TRBJ1-6
CASSFQQGDYEQYF TGTGCCAGCAGCTTCCAACAGGGGGACTACGAGCAGTACTTC TRBV7-2 NA TRBD1 TRBJ2-7
CASTLLAGGLEQYF TGTGCCAGCACTCTACTAGCGGGGGGGCTCGAGCAGTACTTC TRBV2 NA TRBD2 TRBJ2-7
CASSQETGGQYNEQFF TGTGCCAGCAGCCAAGAAACGGGGGGGCAATACAATGAGCAGTTCTTC TRBV4-2 NA TRBD2 TRBJ2-1
CSVRQGTYEQYF TGCAGCGTTCGACAGGGTACCTACGAGCAGTACTTC TRBV29-1 NA TRBD1 TRBJ2-7
CASSYSMGGQFYEQYF TGTGCCAGCAGTTACTCGATGGGGGGACAGTTCTACGAGCAGTACTTC TRBV6-5 NA NA TRBJ2-7
CASSFSTGTGLYEQYF TGTGCCAGCAGTTTCTCAACCGGGACAGGGCTTTACGAGCAGTACTTC TRBV6-5 few TRBD1 TRBJ2-7
CASSEGTQYEQYF TGTGCCAGCAGTGAGGGGACACAGTACGAGCAGTACTTC TRBV6-1 NA NA TRBJ2-7
CATSRWGRNTEAFF TGTGCCACCAGCAGATGGGGCCGGAACACTGAAGCTTTCTTT TRBV15 NA NA TRBJ1-1
CASSISIGTSGAPVIDTQYF TGTGCCAGCAGCATCTCGATTGGGACTAGCGGGGCACCTGTGATAGATACGCAGTATTTT TRBV9 NA TRBD2 TRBJ2-3
CASSSSLSYNEQFF TGTGCCAGCAGCTCAAGCCTCTCCTACAATGAGCAGTTCTTC TRBV9 NA NA TRBJ2-1